This T cell receptor beta chain stems from a study of blood T cells in healthy people across ages. Study results and limitations: The diversity estimates, figures obtained from one million T cells, were considered underestimates.

Drawing of peripheral blood yielded ten milliliters from each donor. Isolated per sample were at least 7 million PBMCs. About this clonotype itself: Its antigen is unknown.

V lost 6 bases, J lost 5 bases, and 17 bases lay in between. Germline V lookup: CDR1 MNHEY, CDR2 SMNVEV (reference sequence). The CDR3 spans 15 residues. The authors ran a second PCR of about 7 to 11 cycles using a sample-barcoded 5' primer and a J-beta primer mix. The authors tagged each cDNA molecule using a template-switch adaptor with 12 random nucleotides. MiXCR was run by TCRdb on the 5' RACE reads, yielding one entry per CDR3 protein. The sample holds approximately 850,000 distinct CDR3 sequences, more than 40% seen once. The clonotype was recovered from a man between 60 and 75 years old in good health. V and J are TRBV27 and TRBJ2-1, with unresolved D. The sample comprised blood. CDR3 DNA sequence: TGTGCCAGCAGCCCCACTCGGGCCGGTCACAATGAGCAGTTCTTC. This gives the protein CASSPTRAGHNEQFF.